Below are 16 T cell receptor beta chains sequenced from a single sample in a study of brain T cells in children with intractable seizures. The data were produced by immunoSEQ multiplex PCR, yet TCRdb's version contains in-frame clones alone and is incomplete. The sample lists about 340,000 clones; nearly 95% were seen once. Time point specified: blood from clinic visit 5 months post-surgery; TSC patient then seizure free. This sample comprised peripheral blood, obtained less than 6 months after surgery. The receptors stem from a boy in the first two years of life with tuberous sclerosis and intractable seizures.

This rearrangement joins TRBV27 to TRBJ2-1, with 10 nucleotides matching TRBD2. Germline CDR1 reads MNHEY; CDR2 reads SMNVEV (reference sequence). Trimming at V came to 5 bases and at J to 0 bases, leaving 13 bases not matched to a gene. This CDR3 comprises 19 residues. The CDR3 reads CASSPLAGDWMSSYNEQFF. The CDR3 DNA follows: TGTGCCAGCAGTCCCCTAGCGGGGGACTGGATGAGCTCCTACAATGAGCAGTTCTTC.

In this sample, this clone turned up a few times. Other DNA variants within this sample encode the same CDR3. The genes are TRBV7-9 and TRBJ1-2; the D gene is possibly TRBD1 (6 bases). V lost 5 bases and J 4 bases, leaving 11 bases between the germline ends. CDR3 length: 13 residues. In germline, CDR1 is SEHNR, CDR2 FQNEAQ (reference sequence). The CDR3 DNA follows: TGTGCCAGCAGCCTAGGGGGTTTCTATGGCTACACCTTC. Its translation is CASSLGGFYGYTF.

The chain links TRBV6-5 to TRBJ1-1; 7 bases are a match to TRBD1. V shed 7 bases, J shed 7 bases, and the junction held 12 bases outside the gene matches. Germline V gene sequence: CDR1 MNHEY, CDR2 SVGAGI. The CDR3 is 14 amino acids. The CDR3 region has the DNA TGTGCCAGCAACCTAGCGACAGGGCGGGGTGAAGCTTTCTTT. Protein: CASNLATGRGEAFF.

The V and J genes are TRBV24-1 and TRBJ2-2, with 7 bases that match TRBD1. From germline, CDR1 is KGHDR and CDR2 SFDVKD. The V gene end was trimmed by 4 bases and the J gene end by 4 bases; junction bases not matched to a gene: 8. The CDR3 totals 16 residues. The CDR3 region is CATSDATGSGTGELFF. The CDR3 nucleotides are TGTGCCACCAGTGACGCGACAGGGTCGGGCACCGGGGAGCTGTTTTTT.

The chain links TRBV20-1 to TRBJ2-1; D is perhaps TRBD1 (5 bases). This CDR3 is built from 11 residues. V lost 3 bases, J lost 6 bases, and 6 bases lay in between. CDR1 is DFQATT, CDR2 SNEGSKA, per germline (reference sequence). DNA of the CDR3: TGCAGTGCTAGGGGGCGCAATGAGCAGTTCTTC. Translation gives CSARGRNEQFF.

V usage is TRBV9 and J usage is TRBJ2-4; 15 bases agree with TRBD2. Germline CDR1 SGDLS, CDR2 YYNGEE. J gave up 6 bases and V 0 bases, and 7 bases lay outside the gene matches. The CDR3 totals 18 residues. CDR3 DNA sequence: TGTGCCAGCAGCGTAGGGACTAGCGGGGGGGCCTGGGGAAACATTCAGTACTTC. It codes for CASSVGTSGGAWGNIQYF. Full variable domain (rest looked up from reference TRBV9 and TRBJ2-4): DSGVTQTPKHLITATGQRVTLRCSPRSGDLSVYWYQQSLDQGLQFLIQYYNGEERAKGNILERFSAQQFPDLHSELNLSSLELGDSALYFCASSVGTSGGAWGNIQYFGAGTRLSVL.

The chain recombines TRBV4-1 with TRBJ1-1; D is undetermined. The CDR3 spans 15 residues. Trimming cost V 0 bases and J 4 bases, with 12 bases left between them. CDR1 and CDR2 from the germline V gene are MGHRA and YSYEKL. CDR3 loop: CASSQDSGEGTEAFF. The DNA for the CDR3 is TGCGCCAGCAGCCAAGATTCTGGGGAGGGCACTGAAGCTTTCTTT.

The chain links TRBV4-2 to TRBJ1-2, with 7 bases identical to TRBD1. The V gene end was trimmed by 0 bases and the J gene end by 3 bases; junction bases not matched to a gene: 7. The CDR3 spans 16 residues. CDR1 LGHNA and CDR2 YNFKEQ come from the germline V gene. The CDR3 reads CASSQDGQGGDYGYTF. The CDR3 DNA sequence: TGTGCCAGCAGCCAAGATGGTCAGGGGGGCGACTATGGCTACACCTTC.

For the CDR3, the DNA is TGTGCCAGCAGTATACTCGGGTCTCGATCCTACAATGAGCAGTTCTTC. This gives the protein CASSILGSRSYNEQFF. This chain connects TRBV27 to TRBJ2-1; no firm D call. Germline V gene sequence: CDR1 MNHEY, CDR2 SMNVEV (reference sequence). The V gene lost 5 bases and the J gene lost 1 base, with 15 bases spanning the gap. The CDR3 runs 16 residues.

V and J are TRBV5-4 and TRBJ1-6; D is unclear. This CDR3 region has 14 residues. Germline V gene sequence: CDR1 SGHNT, CDR2 YYREEE (reference sequence). Trimming pared 0 bases from V and 5 bases from J, leaving 6 bases between. The DNA of the CDR3 is TGTGCCAGCAGCTTGGAACAGAATAATTCACCCCTCCACTTT. This gives the protein CASSLEQNNSPLHF. Full variable domain (missing parts from reference TRBV5-4 and TRBJ1-6): ETGVTQSPTHLIKTRGQQVTLRCSSQSGHNTVSWYQQALGQGPQFIFQYYREEENGRGNFPPRFSGLQFPNYSSELNVNALELDDSALYLCASSLEQNNSPLHFGNGTRLTVT.

The chain has TRBV30 and TRBJ1-1; 8 bases fit TRBD1. The ends lost 7 bases at V and 4 bases at J; junction bases unmatched: 5. Germline V CDR1 and CDR2: GTSNPN, SVGIG (reference sequence). The CDR3 contains 12 residues. CDR3 protein: CALTGEGTEAFF. CDR3 coding DNA: TGTGCCTTGACAGGGGAGGGCACTGAAGCTTTCTTT.

This chain connects TRBV28 to TRBJ2-1, with unresolved D. Trimming took 1 base from V and 7 from J, leaving 8 bases between them. This CDR3 region has 13 residues. Per the germline V gene, CDR1 is MDHEN and CDR2 is SYDVKM. The CDR3 DNA is TGTGCCAGCAGTTTATCATCGGCGAATGAGCAGTTCTTC. Residues: CASSLSSANEQFF.

V is TRBV21-1 and J is TRBJ2-5; the DNA was not used to check the table's D call, TRBD1. TRBV21-1 is tagged as a pseudogene. The CDR3 runs 18 residues. CDR3 sequence reads: CASSNFCPNDRNQETQYF. The CDR3 DNA sequence: TGTGCCAGCAGCAATTTTTGTCCGAATGACAGGAATCAAGAGACCCAGTACTTC.

This clone was detected only once. V is TRBV24-1 and J is TRBJ2-7; possible D gene TRBD2, 5 bases. V shed 1 base and J shed 6 bases, with 9 bases lying between them. Germline values: CDR1 KGHDR, CDR2 SFDVKD. The CDR3 runs to 13 residues. The CDR3 DNA follows: TGTGCCACCAGTGATTTACCGGGGAGCGAGCAGTACTTC. The encoded protein is CATSDLPGSEQYF.

The chain uses TRBV6-5 and TRBJ2-5, with 8 bases fitting TRBD1. V dropped 2 bases and J dropped 5; count of bases not matched to a gene: 7. This CDR3 spans 15 amino acids. The germline CDR1 and CDR2 sequences are MNHEY and SVGAGI. CDR3 coding DNA: TGTGCCAGCAGTTACGCTTCAGGGGGCAAGGAGACCCAGTACTTC. This encodes CASSYASGGKETQYF.

The chain combines TRBV9 with TRBJ2-2; D remains unclear. Germline-derived CDR1 and CDR2 are SGDLS and YYNGEE. Between the trimmed V and J ends, which lost 0 bases and 5 bases, there was a span of 8 bases. CDR3 length: 14 amino acids. The DNA of the CDR3 is TGTGCCAGCAGCGTAGAAGGTGCAACCGGGGAGCTGTTTTTT. Its translation: CASSVEGATGELFF.